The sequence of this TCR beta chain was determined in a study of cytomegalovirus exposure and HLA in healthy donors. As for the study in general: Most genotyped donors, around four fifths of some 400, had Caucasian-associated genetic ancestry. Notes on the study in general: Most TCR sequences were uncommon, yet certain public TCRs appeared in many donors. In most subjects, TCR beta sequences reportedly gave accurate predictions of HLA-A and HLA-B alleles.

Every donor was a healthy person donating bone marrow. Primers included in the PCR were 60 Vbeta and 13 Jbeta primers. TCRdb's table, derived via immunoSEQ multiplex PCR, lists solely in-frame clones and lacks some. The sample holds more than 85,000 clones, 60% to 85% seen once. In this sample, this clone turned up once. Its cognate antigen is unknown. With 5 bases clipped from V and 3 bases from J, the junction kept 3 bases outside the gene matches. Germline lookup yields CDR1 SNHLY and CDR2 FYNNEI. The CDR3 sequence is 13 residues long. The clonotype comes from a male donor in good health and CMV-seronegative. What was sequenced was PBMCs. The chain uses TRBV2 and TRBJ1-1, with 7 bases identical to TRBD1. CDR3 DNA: TGTGCCAGCAGTTCAACAGGGGACACTGAAGCTTTCTTT. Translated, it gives CASSSTGDTEAFF.